This TCR beta chain was profiled in a study of cytomegalovirus exposure and HLA in healthy donors. Overall study context: In a previous analysis, more than 90 million unique TCR beta sequences were found from some 200 million T cells.

In the PCR, 60 Vbeta and 13 Jbeta primers were used. The protocol was immunoSEQ multiplex PCR, while the TCRdb copy is restricted to in-frame clones and leaves out a portion. This sample has roughly 280,000 clones, with under 80% found just once. General study points: Across donors, sequencing depth was assumed by presence/absence analyses to be roughly uniform.

This CDR3 has 13 residues. Germline loops: CDR1 ENHRY, CDR2 SYGVKD. Trimming shortened V by 6 bases and J by 6 bases, and 11 bases separated the two germline ends. This clone was counted only a few times. Its antigen is currently unknown. This TCR was recovered from a female donor in good health and CMV-seronegative. This rearrangement joins TRBV10-3 to TRBJ2-2, with a weak D call TRBD1 (6 bases). The sample was PBMCs. The CDR3 DNA reads as TGTGCCATCAGGGCAGGGGATGCCGGGGAGCTGTTTTTT. This gives the protein CAIRAGDAGELFF.